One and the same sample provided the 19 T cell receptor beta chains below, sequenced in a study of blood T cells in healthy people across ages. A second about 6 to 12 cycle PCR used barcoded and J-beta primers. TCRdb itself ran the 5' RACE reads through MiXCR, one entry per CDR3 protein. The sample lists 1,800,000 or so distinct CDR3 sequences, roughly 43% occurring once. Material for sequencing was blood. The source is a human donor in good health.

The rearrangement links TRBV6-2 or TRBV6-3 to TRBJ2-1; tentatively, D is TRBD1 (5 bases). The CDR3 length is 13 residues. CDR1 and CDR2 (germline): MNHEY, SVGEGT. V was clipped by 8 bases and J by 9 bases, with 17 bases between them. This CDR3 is CASAEIQDTEQFF. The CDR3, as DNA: TGTGCCAGCGCCGAGATTCAGGACACTGAGCAGTTCTTC.

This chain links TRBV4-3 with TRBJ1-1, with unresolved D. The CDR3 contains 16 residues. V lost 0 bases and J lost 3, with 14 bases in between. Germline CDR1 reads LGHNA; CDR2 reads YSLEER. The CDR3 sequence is CASSQEGHRPDTEAFF. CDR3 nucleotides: TGCGCCAGCAGCCAAGAGGGCCACCGCCCTGACACTGAAGCTTTCTTT.

This chain's CDR3 is CASSPSRNRGPTSRHF. As DNA, the CDR3 is TGCGCCAGCAGCCCCAGCCGAAACAGGGGGCCGACTTCACGCCACTTT. This rearrangement joins TRBV4-1 to TRBJ1-6; TRBD1 matches at 9 bases. After removal of 4 bases from V and 18 bases from J, the junction contained 19 bases not matched to a gene. The CDR3 length is 16 residues. From germline, CDR1 is MGHRA and CDR2 YSYEKL.

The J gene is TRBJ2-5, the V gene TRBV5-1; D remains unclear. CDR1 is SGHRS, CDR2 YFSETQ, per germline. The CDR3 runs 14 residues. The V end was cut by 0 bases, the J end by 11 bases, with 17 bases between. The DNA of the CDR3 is TGCGCCAGCAGCTTGGGGCCAGAAAGTACGGAGCAGTACTTC. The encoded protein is CASSLGPESTEQYF. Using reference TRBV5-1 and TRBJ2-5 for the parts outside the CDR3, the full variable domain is KAGVTQTPRYLIKTRGQQVTLSCSPISGHRSVSWYQQTPGQGLQFLFEYFSETQRNKGNFPGRFSGRQFSNSRSEMNVSTLELGDSALYLCASSLGPESTEQYFGPGTRLLVL.

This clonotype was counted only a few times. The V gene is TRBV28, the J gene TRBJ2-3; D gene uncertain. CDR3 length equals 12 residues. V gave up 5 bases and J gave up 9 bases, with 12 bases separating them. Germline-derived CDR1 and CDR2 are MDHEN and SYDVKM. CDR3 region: CASSLNIGTQYF. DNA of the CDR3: TGTGCCAGCAGTCTTAACATTGGGACGCAGTATTTT.

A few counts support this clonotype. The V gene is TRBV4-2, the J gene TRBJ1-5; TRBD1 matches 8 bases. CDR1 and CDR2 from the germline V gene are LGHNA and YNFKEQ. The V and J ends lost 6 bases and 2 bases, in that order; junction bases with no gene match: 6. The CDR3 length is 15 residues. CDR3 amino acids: CASSHDRGRNQPQHF. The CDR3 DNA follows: TGTGCCAGCAGTCACGACAGGGGCCGCAATCAGCCCCAGCATTTT.

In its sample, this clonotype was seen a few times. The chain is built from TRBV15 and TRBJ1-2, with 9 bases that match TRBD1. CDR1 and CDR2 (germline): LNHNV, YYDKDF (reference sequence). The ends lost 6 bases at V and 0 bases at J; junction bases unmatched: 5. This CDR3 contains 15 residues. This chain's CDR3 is CATRDRGGANYGYTF. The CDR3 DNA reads TGTGCCACCAGAGACAGGGGGGGAGCTAACTATGGCTACACCTTC. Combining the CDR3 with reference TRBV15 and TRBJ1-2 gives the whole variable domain DAMVIQNPRYQVTQFGKPVTLSCSQTLNHNVMYWYQQKSSQAPKLLFHYYDKDFNNEADTPDNFQSRRPNTSFCFLDIRSPGLGDTAMYLCATRDRGGANYGYTFGSGTRLTVV.

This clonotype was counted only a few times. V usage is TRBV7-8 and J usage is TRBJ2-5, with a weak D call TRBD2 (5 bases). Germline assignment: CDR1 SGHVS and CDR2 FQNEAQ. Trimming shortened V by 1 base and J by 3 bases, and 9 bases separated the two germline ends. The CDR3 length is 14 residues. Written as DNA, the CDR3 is TGTGCCAGCAGCTTAGATTTCGGGGAAGAGACCCAGTACTTC. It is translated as CASSLDFGEETQYF.

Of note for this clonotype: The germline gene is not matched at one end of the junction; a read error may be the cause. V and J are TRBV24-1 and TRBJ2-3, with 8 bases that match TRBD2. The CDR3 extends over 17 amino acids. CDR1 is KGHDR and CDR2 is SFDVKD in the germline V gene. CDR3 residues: CATSAPMGAGGADTQYF. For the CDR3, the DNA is TGCGCCACCAGTGCCCCCATGGGGGCGGGGGGCGCAGATACGCAGTATTTT.

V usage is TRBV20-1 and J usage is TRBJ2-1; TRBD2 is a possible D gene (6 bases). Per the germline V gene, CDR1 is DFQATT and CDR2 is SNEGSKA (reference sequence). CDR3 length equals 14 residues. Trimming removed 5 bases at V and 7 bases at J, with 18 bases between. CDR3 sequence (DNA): TGCAGTGCTCCCACTAGCTACATGGGGAATGAGCAGTTCTTC. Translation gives CSAPTSYMGNEQFF.

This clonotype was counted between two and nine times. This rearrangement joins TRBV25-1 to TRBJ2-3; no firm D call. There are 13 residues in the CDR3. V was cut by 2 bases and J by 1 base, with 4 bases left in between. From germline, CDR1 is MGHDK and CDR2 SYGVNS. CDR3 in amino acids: CASSEHGTDTQYF. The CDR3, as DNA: TGTGCCAGCAGTGAACATGGCACAGATACGCAGTATTTT.

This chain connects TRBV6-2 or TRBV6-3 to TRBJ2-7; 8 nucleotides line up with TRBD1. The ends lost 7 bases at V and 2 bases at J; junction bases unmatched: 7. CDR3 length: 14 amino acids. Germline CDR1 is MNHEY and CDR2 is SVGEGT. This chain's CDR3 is CASTNPGGAYEQYF. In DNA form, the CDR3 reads TGTGCCAGCACTAACCCAGGGGGCGCCTACGAGCAGTACTTC.

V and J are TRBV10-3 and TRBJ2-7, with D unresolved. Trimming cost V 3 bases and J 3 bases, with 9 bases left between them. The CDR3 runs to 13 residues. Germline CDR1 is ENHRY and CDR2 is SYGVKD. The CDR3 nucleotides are TGTGCCATCAGTGACGGGCTTAACTACGAGCAGTACTTC. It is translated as CAISDGLNYEQYF.

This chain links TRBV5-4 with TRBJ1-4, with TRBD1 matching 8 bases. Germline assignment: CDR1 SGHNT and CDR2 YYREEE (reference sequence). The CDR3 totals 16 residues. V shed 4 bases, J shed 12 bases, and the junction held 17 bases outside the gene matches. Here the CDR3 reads CASSKDRDGSLRELFF. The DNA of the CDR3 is TGTGCCAGCAGCAAGGACAGGGATGGGAGTCTCCGGGAACTGTTTTTT.

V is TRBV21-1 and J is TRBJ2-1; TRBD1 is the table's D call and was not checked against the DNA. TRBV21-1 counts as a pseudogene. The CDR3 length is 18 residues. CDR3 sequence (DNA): TGTGCCAGCAGCTCCTGTCCAGCGGGCAGAAACTCCTACAATGAGCAGTTCTTC. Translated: CASSSCPAGRNSYNEQFF.

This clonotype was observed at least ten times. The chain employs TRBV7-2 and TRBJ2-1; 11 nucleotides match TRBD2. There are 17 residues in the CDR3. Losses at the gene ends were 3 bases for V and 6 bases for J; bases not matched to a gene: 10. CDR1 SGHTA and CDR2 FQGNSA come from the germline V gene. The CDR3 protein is CASSFKLLAGGLNEQFF. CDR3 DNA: TGTGCCAGCAGCTTCAAGCTCCTAGCGGGGGGCCTCAATGAGCAGTTCTTC.

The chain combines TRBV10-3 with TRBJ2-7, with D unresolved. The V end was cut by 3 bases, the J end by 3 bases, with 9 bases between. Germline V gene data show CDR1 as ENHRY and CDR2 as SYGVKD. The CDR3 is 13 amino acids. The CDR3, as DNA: TGTGCCATCAGTGACGGGTACCTCTACGAGCAGTACTTC. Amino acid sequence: CAISDGYLYEQYF.

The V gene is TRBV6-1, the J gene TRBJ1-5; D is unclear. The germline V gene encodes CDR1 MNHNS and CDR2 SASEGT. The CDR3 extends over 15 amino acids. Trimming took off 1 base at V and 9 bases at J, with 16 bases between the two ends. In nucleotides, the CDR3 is TGTGCCAGCAGTGAAGACGCGAACCCCGTGCGGCCCCAGCATTTT. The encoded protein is CASSEDANPVRPQHF.

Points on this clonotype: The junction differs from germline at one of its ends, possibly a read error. The CDR3 region has the DNA TGTGCCAGTAGTGAGGCAGGGAGGGTCAATGAGCAGTTATTC. It encodes CASSEAGRVNEQLF. The chain links TRBV2 to TRBJ2-1; 7 bases line up with TRBD2. Germline V gene sequence: CDR1 SNHLY, CDR2 FYNNEI. This CDR3 has 14 residues.